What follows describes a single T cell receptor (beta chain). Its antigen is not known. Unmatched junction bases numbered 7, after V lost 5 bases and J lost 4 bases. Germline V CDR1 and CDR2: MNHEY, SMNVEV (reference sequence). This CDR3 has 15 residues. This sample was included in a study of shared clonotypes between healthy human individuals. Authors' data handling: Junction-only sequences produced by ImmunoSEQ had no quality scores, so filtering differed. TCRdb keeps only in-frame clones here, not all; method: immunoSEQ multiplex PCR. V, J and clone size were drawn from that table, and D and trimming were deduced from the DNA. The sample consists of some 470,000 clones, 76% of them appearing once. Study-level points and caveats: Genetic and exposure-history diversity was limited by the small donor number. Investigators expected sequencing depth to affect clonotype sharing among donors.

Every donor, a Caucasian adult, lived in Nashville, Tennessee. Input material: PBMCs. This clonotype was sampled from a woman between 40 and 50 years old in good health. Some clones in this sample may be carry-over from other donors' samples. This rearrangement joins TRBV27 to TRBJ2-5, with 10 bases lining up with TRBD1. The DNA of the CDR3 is TGTGCCAGCAGTAAGGGGACAGGGGTTGGAGAGACCCAGTACTTC. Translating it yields CASSKGTGVGETQYF.